This TCR beta chain appears in the sequencing data of a study of technical replicates of blood from four donors. J gave up 6 bases and V 6 bases, and 15 bases lay outside the gene matches. This CDR3 region has 17 residues. The germline V gene encodes CDR1 ENHRY and CDR2 SYGVKD. Sequenced by immunoSEQ multiplex PCR; TCRdb stores in-frame clones only, minus some. The data show roughly 93,000 clones, 95% seen once. The sequence came from a human donor in good health. The chain carries TRBV10-3 and TRBJ2-3, with 10 nucleotides matching TRBD1. The sample was T cells isolated from PBMCs. The chain's CDR3 is CAISPGTGVSGGDTQYF. CDR3 nucleotides: TGTGCCATCAGCCCCGGGACAGGGGTAAGCGGCGGGGATACGCAGTATTTT.